The 11 T cell receptor beta chains reported below all come from one sample, sequenced in a study of T cells in Graves' hyperthyroidism and ophthalmopathy. Amplification of TCR beta CDR3 regions used RNA as the template. The HTBI primer set was used in a first-round RT-PCR of the TCR CDR3. TCRdb recomputed calls from the multiplex PCR reads with MiXCR, one row per CDR3 protein. The table has 250,000 to 350,000 distinct CDR3 sequences, roughly 15% seen once. Sample: blood. The receptors shown here come from a man aged 25-45 years with Graves' hyperthyroidism.

This clonotype was counted ten times or more. The V call is TRBV28, the J call TRBJ1-2; D call uncertain. Germline V CDR1 and CDR2: MDHEN, SYDVKM. The CDR3 totals 14 residues. V gave up 1 base and J gave up 6 bases, with 12 bases separating them. The CDR3 coding sequence is TGTGCCAGCAGTTTATCCGAGGGTTCTAATGGCTACACCTTC. Translating it yields CASSLSEGSNGYTF.

This clonotype was counted once. This chain connects TRBV12-3 or TRBV12-4 to TRBJ1-1; D might be TRBD1 (5 bases). With 5 bases removed from V and 3 bases from J, the gap between germline ends came to 10 bases. This CDR3 region has 13 residues. As DNA, the CDR3 is TGTGCCAGCAGTCGGGGGAGATACACTGAAGCTTTCTTT. Encoded protein: CASSRGRYTEAFF.

This clonotype was counted only a few times. This rearrangement joins TRBV7-2 to TRBJ2-1; tentative D call: TRBD2 (5 bases). Deletions cut 1 base from V and 14 bases from J, with 15 bases between. Germline CDR1 is SGHTA and CDR2 is FQGNSA. This CDR3 region has 13 residues. The CDR3 DNA is TGTGCCAGCAGCTTAGTTGTGTCTAAGGAGGAGTTCTTC. Amino acid sequence: CASSLVVSKEEFF.

This clonotype was found many times. The gene calls are TRBV7-9 and TRBJ1-6; 7 bases map to TRBD1. J lost 8 bases, V lost 5 bases, and 3 bases had no gene match. Germline-derived CDR1 and CDR2 are SEHNR and FQNEAQ (reference sequence). This CDR3 has 13 amino acids. The CDR3: CASSITGDSPLHF. In nucleotides, the CDR3 is TGTGCCAGCAGCATAACAGGGGATTCACCCCTCCACTTT.

This clonotype was detected a few times. This sequence joins TRBV27 and TRBJ1-1, with 11 bases matching TRBD1. V lost 5 bases and J lost 6; bases outside the gene matches: 8. The CDR3 length is 15 residues. Germline CDR1 MNHEY, CDR2 SMNVEV (reference sequence). The CDR3 here is CASSPGQGARAEAFF. The CDR3 DNA sequence: TGTGCCAGCAGTCCAGGACAGGGGGCGCGCGCTGAAGCTTTCTTT.

There are many counts of this clonotype. This chain connects TRBV12-3 or TRBV12-4 to TRBJ2-7, with 9 nucleotides matching TRBD2. This CDR3 region has 16 residues. V lost 7 bases to trimming and J lost 7 bases; unmatched junction nucleotides: 17. CDR3 DNA: TGTGCCAGCACCCGAGATGCCGGTCTAGCGGGACGGGAGCAGTACTTC. Translation: CASTRDAGLAGREQYF.

This clonotype was seen at least ten times. The chain links TRBV20-1 to TRBJ2-3; no reliable D call. V lost 3 bases to trimming and J lost 6 bases, with 4 bases between them. The germline V gene has CDR1 DFQATT and CDR2 SNEGSKA (reference sequence). The CDR3 spans 10 residues. The CDR3 DNA reads as TGCAGTGCTAGGTGGGATACGCAGTATTTT. Translated, it gives CSARWDTQYF.

In its sample, this clonotype was seen a few times. V gene TRBV6-1 combines with J gene TRBJ2-3, with 8 bases matching TRBD2. The V and J ends lost 8 bases and 2 bases, in that order; junction bases with no gene match: 9. CDR1 and CDR2 (germline): MNHNS, SASEGT. CDR3 length: 15 residues. The CDR3: CASEAGGRPTDTQYF. The CDR3 DNA sequence: TGTGCCAGCGAAGCGGGCGGGAGGCCCACAGATACGCAGTATTTT.

In this sample, this clonotype turned up many times. V and J are TRBV6-6 and TRBJ2-7; D possibly corresponds to TRBD1 (5 bases). This CDR3 contains 16 residues. Germline lookup yields CDR1 MNHNY and CDR2 SVGAGI (reference sequence). The ends were cut back, 2 bases at V and 5 bases at J, with 19 bases in the middle. The CDR3 nucleotides are TGTGCCAGCAGTTACGGCAGGGTGAGCCCTTTGAACGAGCAGTACTTC. Its protein product is CASSYGRVSPLNEQYF.

Only a few counts were recorded for this clonotype. The J gene is TRBJ2-1, the V gene TRBV20-1; 12 bases line up with TRBD2. The CDR3 sequence is 18 residues long. Looked up from germline, CDR1 is DFQATT and CDR2 is SNEGSKA (reference sequence). J lost 1 base, V lost 0 bases, and 7 bases had no gene match. CDR3 DNA: TGCAGTGCTAGAGACGGACTAGCGGGACTGAGGTCCTACAATGAGCAGTTCTTC. The encoded protein is CSARDGLAGLRSYNEQFF.

This clonotype was seen repeatedly, ten times or more. This chain joins TRBV7-9 and TRBJ2-1, with TRBD2 matching over 8 bases. Per the germline V gene, CDR1 is SEHNR and CDR2 is FQNEAQ (reference sequence). The V gene end was trimmed by 4 bases and the J gene end by 8 bases; junction bases not matched to a gene: 4. This CDR3 comprises 13 residues. For the CDR3, the DNA is TGTGCCAGCAGCTCCGGGGGGGGCGATGAGCAGTTCTTC. Residues: CASSSGGGDEQFF. Based on the CDR3 plus reference TRBV7-9 and TRBJ2-1, the full variable domain is DTGVSQNPRHKITKRGQNVTFRCDPISEHNRLYWYRQTLGQGPEFLTYFQNEAQLEKSRLLSDRFSAERPKGSFSTLEIQRTEQGDSAMYLCASSSGGGDEQFFGPGTRLTVL.